This T cell receptor beta chain was profiled in a study of patients and donors after allogeneic stem cell transplantation. Trimming took 0 bases from V and 4 from J, leaving 7 bases between them. This CDR3 is built from 12 residues. Germline-derived CDR1 and CDR2 are SQVTM and ANQGSEA. Using its own MiXCR run on the RT-PCR reads, TCRdb lists one record per CDR3 protein. The profile shows 900,000 to 1,000,000 distinct CDR3 sequences, about a sixth of them singletons. This receptor was taken from a human donor who was either an allogeneic HSCT recipient or a stem cell or donor lymphocyte infusion donor (not recorded which). It is not recorded whose cells these are; they may come from a transplant donor. Sample: blood, either unsorted or a sorted T cell fraction (not recorded which). The chain recombines TRBV29-1 with TRBJ2-7; D gene uncertain. CDR3 sequence reads: CSVEERSYEQYF. DNA of the CDR3: TGCAGCGTTGAAGAAAGGAGTTACGAGCAGTACTTC.